These 27 T cell receptor beta chains came from one sample sequenced in a study of blood T cell repertoires in COVID-19. Sequenced by immunoSEQ multiplex PCR; TCRdb stores in-frame clones only, minus some. Among about 210,000 clones, about four fifths were seen once, and the ten largest hold 2% to 3%. The sequencing sample was made of peripheral blood. The receptors come from a woman aged 40 to 50 with active or convalescent COVID-19.

The genes are TRBV6-5 and TRBJ1-3; D perhaps matches TRBD1 (5 bases). The germline gives CDR1 MNHEY, CDR2 SVGAGI. V lost 2 bases and J 0 bases, leaving 11 bases between the germline ends. This CDR3 comprises 16 residues. CDR3 sequence (DNA): TGTGCCAGCAGTTACGGGGCTGTGAGCTCTGGAAACACCATATATTTT. This gives the protein CASSYGAVSSGNTIYF.

The V gene is TRBV4-3, the J gene TRBJ1-3; the D is unclear. Germline V gene lookup returns CDR1 LGHNA and CDR2 YSLEER. Trimming left V 0 bases short and J 0 bases short, with 6 bases between. The CDR3 is 15 residues long. The CDR3 nucleotides read TGCGCCAGCAGCCAAGAGGGCAGCTCTGGAAACACCATATATTTT. Protein product: CASSQEGSSGNTIYF.

V and J are TRBV28 and TRBJ2-4, with no clear D. Trimming left V 2 bases short and J 0 bases short, with 11 bases between. This CDR3 is 16 amino acids long. Germline V gives CDR1 MDHEN, CDR2 SYDVKM. The CDR3 is CASSLSLELAKNIQYF. The CDR3 DNA reads TGTGCCAGCAGTTTAAGTCTCGAACTAGCCAAAAACATTCAGTACTTC.

The genes are TRBV11-3 and TRBJ1-6; D call uncertain. V lost 5 bases to trimming and J lost 5 bases, with 4 bases between them. Germline lookup yields CDR1 SGHNT and CDR2 YENEEA. The CDR3 runs 12 residues. For the CDR3, the DNA is TGTGCCAGCAGCATAAATAATTCACCCCTCCACTTT. The encoded protein is CASSINNSPLHF.

The chain recombines TRBV18 with TRBJ2-5, with D perhaps TRBD2 (7 bases). Germline-derived CDR1 and CDR2 are KGHSH and LQKENI. The CDR3 length is 15 residues. Trimming cost V 3 bases and J 2 bases, with 13 bases left between them. The CDR3 DNA reads TGTGCCAGCTCACCGTCGAGGGGGGGGCAAGAGACCCAGTACTTC. This gives the protein CASSPSRGGQETQYF.

The rearrangement joins TRBV30 to TRBJ2-1; 7 bases are a match to TRBD2. In germline, CDR1 is GTSNPN, CDR2 SVGIG (reference sequence). This CDR3 region has 13 residues. Trimming removed 2 bases from V and 7 bases from J; junction bases left unmatched: 5. CDR3 sequence: CAWSPGLPNEQFF. CDR3 in DNA: TGTGCCTGGAGTCCGGGACTACCAAATGAGCAGTTCTTC.

The CDR3 reads CATSDPAGDSNGYTF. CDR3 in DNA: TGTGCCACCAGTGATCCCGCAGGGGATTCGAATGGCTACACCTTC. The chain links TRBV24-1 to TRBJ1-2; perhaps TRBD1 as D (6 bases). Germline lookup yields CDR1 KGHDR and CDR2 SFDVKD. The CDR3 is made up of 15 amino acids. V shed 3 bases and J shed 6 bases, with 16 bases lying between them.

J is TRBJ1-1 and V is TRBV19, with 9 nucleotides matching TRBD1. Germline V gene lookup returns CDR1 LNHDA and CDR2 SQIVND (reference sequence). The CDR3 loop spans 15 amino acids. With 5 bases clipped from V and 1 base from J, the junction kept 5 bases outside the gene matches. The DNA of the CDR3 is TGTGCCAGTAGTTGGGACAGGGTTGGGAACACTGAAGCTTTCTTT. Protein: CASSWDRVGNTEAFF.

The chain couples TRBV11-3 to TRBJ1-6; maybe TRBD1 (5 bases). The germline gives CDR1 SGHNT, CDR2 YENEEA. The CDR3 has 16 residues. Trimming removed 2 bases at V and 10 bases at J, with 18 bases between. The CDR3 region has the DNA TGTGCCAGCAGCTTAACGACAGTTGACCTTAGCTCACCCCTCCACTTT. Residues: CASSLTTVDLSSPLHF.

The chain couples TRBV3-1 (or the pseudogene TRBV3-2) to TRBJ2-4; 10 bases fit TRBD1. Germline V gene lookup returns CDR1 LGHDT and CDR2 YNNKEL (reference sequence). The CDR3 spans 14 residues. V lost 5 bases to trimming and J lost 8 bases; unmatched junction nucleotides: 6. The CDR3 reads CASSSRQGADIQYF. Here the CDR3 DNA reads TGTGCCAGCAGCTCTAGACAGGGGGCTGACATTCAGTACTTC.

This clone was picked up one time. This chain links TRBV9 with TRBJ2-7, with 8 positions matching TRBD2. Germline CDR1 is SGDLS and CDR2 is YYNGEE. The CDR3 runs to 15 residues. The junction had 7 bases not matched to a gene; V was cut back by 3 bases and J by 2 bases. The CDR3 region has the DNA TGTGCCAGCAGCGCGGCACCGGGACTAGCCTACGAGCAGTACTTC. It encodes CASSAAPGLAYEQYF. The full variable domain, its missing parts supplied by reference TRBV9 and TRBJ2-7, is DSGVTQTPKHLITATGQRVTLRCSPRSGDLSVYWYQQSLDQGLQFLIQYYNGEERAKGNILERFSAQQFPDLHSELNLSSLELGDSALYFCASSAAPGLAYEQYFGPGTRLTVT.

This chain joins TRBV24-1 and TRBJ2-1; 12 positions match TRBD2. V lost 3 bases, J lost 3 bases, and 2 bases stayed unmatched. This CDR3 is built from 16 residues. CDR1 and CDR2 from the germline V gene are KGHDR and SFDVKD. This CDR3 reads CATSDRTSGIYNEQFF. As DNA, the CDR3 is TGTGCCACCAGTGATCGGACTAGCGGGATCTACAATGAGCAGTTCTTC.

The V call is TRBV6-5, the J call TRBJ1-1; D might be TRBD1 (5 bases). This CDR3 has 13 residues. Per germline, CDR1 MNHEY and CDR2 SVGAGI. V was shortened by 8 bases and J by 1 base, with 11 bases between the two germline ends. The CDR3 DNA sequence: TGTGCCAGCTATTTCGGGGGGAACACTGAAGCTTTCTTT. Translating it yields CASYFGGNTEAFF.

The sample holds one count of this clone. The V call is TRBV19, the J call TRBJ2-4; TRBD2 is a possible D gene (5 bases). The CDR3 extends over 16 amino acids. Trimming cost V 4 bases and J 0 bases, with 13 bases left between them. The germline CDR1 and CDR2 sequences are LNHDA and SQIVND (reference sequence). Here the CDR3 reads CASSNGGGLAKNIQYF. In nucleotides, the CDR3 is TGTGCCAGTAGTAACGGCGGCGGACTAGCCAAAAACATTCAGTACTTC.

The chain recombines TRBV5-1 with TRBJ1-2; 8 nucleotides agree with TRBD1. The CDR3 covers 15 residues. Germline assignment: CDR1 SGHRS and CDR2 YFSETQ. The J segment lost 1 base and the V segment lost 3 bases, leaving 5 bases of the junction unmatched. This chain's CDR3 is CASSSGQGSNYGYTF. DNA of the CDR3: TGCGCCAGCAGCTCAGGACAGGGTAGTAACTATGGCTACACCTTC.

The chain recombines TRBV5-6 with TRBJ1-6; the D is unclear. Per the germline V gene, CDR1 is SGHDT and CDR2 is YYEEEE. V was clipped by 4 bases and J by 7 bases, with 15 bases between them. CDR3 length equals 15 residues. The CDR3 DNA reads TGTGCCAGCAGCCTGGATCCCCGGTGGAATTCACCCCTCCACTTT. The encoded protein is CASSLDPRWNSPLHF.

The chain carries TRBV21-1 and TRBJ1-2; the D call of TRBD1 is as the table states it, not checked on the DNA. TRBV21-1 is marked as a pseudogene. The CDR3 runs 12 residues. CDR3 DNA sequence: TGTGCCAGCAGCAGGTACAGGGTGGGCTACACCTTC. It specifies CASSRYRVGYTF.

V usage is TRBV10-3 and J usage is TRBJ2-1, with D possibly matching TRBD1 (8 bases). From germline, CDR1 is ENHRY and CDR2 SYGVKD. The CDR3 extends over 17 amino acids. Trimming stripped 2 bases from V and 8 bases from J, with 22 bases between. For the CDR3, the DNA is TGTGCCATCAGTGAGGCGACAGGGGAAGCGGGATACGATGAGCAGTTCTTC. This gives the protein CAISEATGEAGYDEQFF.

The chain recombines TRBV7-9 with TRBJ1-3; TRBD1 aligns across 7 bases. The CDR3 is 17 residues long. Germline CDR1 is SEHNR and CDR2 is FQNEAQ (reference sequence). The junction had 10 bases not matched to a gene; V was cut back by 5 bases and J by 0 bases. CDR3 loop: CASSPRTGAISGNTIYF. The CDR3, as DNA: TGTGCCAGCAGCCCGCGCACAGGGGCCATCTCTGGAAACACCATATATTTT.

The rearrangement joins TRBV19 to TRBJ1-6, with D tentatively TRBD1 (5 bases). The germline CDR1 and CDR2 sequences are LNHDA and SQIVND (reference sequence). Trimming removed 3 bases at V and 8 bases at J, with 17 bases between. The CDR3 extends over 16 amino acids. CDR3 region: CASSIDWQGGDSPLHF. The CDR3 coding sequence is TGTGCCAGTAGTATTGATTGGCAGGGTGGTGATTCACCCCTCCACTTT.

The chain links TRBV15 to TRBJ2-3; weak D call: TRBD2 (5 bases). CDR3 size: 16 residues. Trimming shortened V by 0 bases and J by 3 bases, and 13 bases separated the two germline ends. Germline V CDR1 and CDR2: LNHNV, YYDKDF (reference sequence). CDR3 protein: CATSRDPGIRTDTQYF. The CDR3 region has the DNA TGTGCCACCAGCAGAGATCCGGGGATCAGGACAGATACGCAGTATTTT.

The chain carries TRBV30 and TRBJ2-5; TRBD2 aligns across 10 bases. CDR1 and CDR2 (germline): GTSNPN, SVGIG (reference sequence). This CDR3 has 15 amino acids. Trimming removed 2 bases from V and 5 bases from J; junction bases left unmatched: 8. In DNA, the CDR3 is TGTGCCTGGAGTACCGGACTAGCGGCTAGGGAGACCCAGTACTTC. Translation gives CAWSTGLAARETQYF. The whole variable domain, filled in from reference TRBV30 and TRBJ2-5, reads SQTIHQWPATLVQPVGSPLSLECTVEGTSNPNLYWYRQAAGRGLQLLFYSVGIGQISSEVPQNLSASRPQDRQFILSSKKLLLSDSGFYLCAWSTGLAARETQYFGPGTRLLVL.

This chain uses TRBV19 with TRBJ2-7; D not certain. V lost 2 bases and J lost 1, with 9 bases in between. This CDR3 contains 14 residues. The germline V gene encodes CDR1 LNHDA and CDR2 SQIVND (reference sequence). The CDR3 DNA reads as TGTGCCAGTAGTATAAGGAGTGGGTCCTACGAGCAGTACTTC. Its protein product is CASSIRSGSYEQYF.

This chain joins TRBV30 and TRBJ2-3; 9 bases line up with TRBD1. J was trimmed by 6 bases and V by 1 base; bases with no gene match: 5. The CDR3 loop spans 14 amino acids. CDR1 GTSNPN and CDR2 SVGIG come from the germline V gene (reference sequence). The CDR3 DNA reads TGTGCCTGGAGTGCGACAGGGGGTTGGGATACGCAGTATTTT. Translation: CAWSATGGWDTQYF. Full variable domain (outside the CDR3, taken from reference TRBV30 and TRBJ2-3): SQTIHQWPATLVQPVGSPLSLECTVEGTSNPNLYWYRQAAGRGLQLLFYSVGIGQISSEVPQNLSASRPQDRQFILSSKKLLLSDSGFYLCAWSATGGWDTQYFGPGTRLTVL.

This clone was seen more than once but under ten times. The V gene is TRBV28, the J gene TRBJ1-2, with TRBD1 identical over 9 bases. The CDR3 length is 15 residues. Germline V CDR1 and CDR2: MDHEN, SYDVKM. The junction had 5 bases not matched to a gene; V was cut back by 3 bases and J by 3 bases. The DNA of the CDR3 is TGTGCCAGCAGTTTTGGGACAGGGAGGGACTATGGCTACACCTTC. It yields the protein CASSFGTGRDYGYTF.

Only a few counts were recorded for this clone. The V gene is TRBV7-2, the J gene TRBJ2-6; 12 positions match TRBD1. The length of the CDR3 is 20 residues. Germline-derived CDR1 and CDR2 are SGHTA and FQGNSA. J was trimmed by 2 bases and V by 0 bases; bases with no gene match: 8. The CDR3 reads CASSLASGGQGAAGANVLTF. The DNA of the CDR3 is TGTGCCAGCAGCTTAGCGTCGGGGGGACAGGGGGCCGCTGGGGCCAACGTCCTGACTTTC.

This chain links TRBV10-3 with TRBJ1-1; TRBD1 is a possible D gene (6 bases). V was cut by 5 bases and J by 1 base, with 8 bases left in between. Germline V gene lookup returns CDR1 ENHRY and CDR2 SYGVKD. CDR3 size: 13 residues. CDR3 region: CAISPGQNTEAFF. In DNA, the CDR3 is TGTGCCATCAGTCCGGGACAGAACACTGAAGCTTTCTTT.